The following is a T cell receptor beta chain sequence with its context. What it recognizes is unknown. Produced via immunoSEQ multiplex PCR; TCRdb's table is partial and in-frame only. The repertoire holds 30,000 to 35,000 clones, with roughly nine tenths as singletons. This entry belongs to a study of OX40 agonist ivuxolimab in advanced cancers. The overall study: Under the entry rules, prior anti-PD-1, anti-PD-L1 or anti-CTLA-4 therapy was allowed, and approximately 36% had some. Overall study results and limits: Among the least clonally expanded were partial responders at 0.1-3.0 mg/kg. Doses of 0.1 to 3.0 mg/kg were accompanied by clonal expansion of CD4+ and CD8+ blood T cells by week 6.

This CDR3 comprises 13 residues. V was shortened by 6 bases and J by 7 bases, with 13 bases between the two germline ends. Germline V lookup: CDR1 MNHEY, CDR2 SVGAGI. The TCR was taken from an adult with an advanced solid tumor such as melanoma, head and neck, liver or kidney cancer. The chain has TRBV6-5 and TRBJ2-1, with D perhaps matching TRBD2 (5 bases). The input for sequencing was CD4+ or CD8+ T cells sorted from blood, taken in a trial of the OX40 agonist ivuxolimab. CDR3 sequence (DNA): TGTGCCAGCAGCCGGAGGTCGGGGAATGAGCAGTTCTTC. This translates into CASSRRSGNEQFF.